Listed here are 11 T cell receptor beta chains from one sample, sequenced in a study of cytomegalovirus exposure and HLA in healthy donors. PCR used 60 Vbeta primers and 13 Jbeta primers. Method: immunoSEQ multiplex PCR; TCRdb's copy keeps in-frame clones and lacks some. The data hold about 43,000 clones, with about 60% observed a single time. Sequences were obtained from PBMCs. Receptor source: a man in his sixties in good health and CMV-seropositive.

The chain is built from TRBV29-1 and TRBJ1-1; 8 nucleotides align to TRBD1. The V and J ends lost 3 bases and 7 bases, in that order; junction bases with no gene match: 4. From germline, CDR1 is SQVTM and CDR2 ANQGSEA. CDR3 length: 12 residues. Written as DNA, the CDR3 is TGCAGCGTTGACAGGGGGCGGGATGAAGCTTTCTTT. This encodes CSVDRGRDEAFF. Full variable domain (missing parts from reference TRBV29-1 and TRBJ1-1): SAVISQKPSRDICQRGTSLTIQCQVDSQVTMMFWYRQQPGQSLTLIATANQGSEATYESGFVIDKFPISRPNLTFSTLTVSNMSPEDSSIYLCSVDRGRDEAFFGQGTRLTVV.

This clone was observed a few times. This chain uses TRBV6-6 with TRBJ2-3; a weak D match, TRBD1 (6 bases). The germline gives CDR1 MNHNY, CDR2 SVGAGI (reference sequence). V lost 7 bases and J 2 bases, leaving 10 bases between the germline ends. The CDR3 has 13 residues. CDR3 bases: TGTGCCAGCATGAGGGGGTACACAGATACGCAGTATTTT. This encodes CASMRGYTDTQYF.

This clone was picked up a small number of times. The CDR3, as DNA: TGTGCCATGAGGGGGTACGAGAATCAGCCCCAGCATTTT. It is translated as CAMRGYENQPQHF. The V and J genes are TRBV10-3 and TRBJ1-5; possible D gene TRBD1, 6 bases. Germline loops: CDR1 ENHRY, CDR2 SYGVKD. The CDR3 is made up of 13 amino acids. Trimming removed 9 bases from V and 4 bases from J, with 13 bases in between.

CDR3 region: CASSLFGGRANEQFF. DNA of the CDR3: TGTGCCAGCAGTTTGTTCGGCGGGAGGGCCAATGAGCAGTTCTTC. The gene calls are TRBV27 and TRBJ2-1, with 9 nucleotides matching TRBD2. Germline CDR1 and CDR2: MNHEY and SMNVEV (reference sequence). This CDR3 is built from 15 residues. The ends lost 3 bases at V and 6 bases at J; junction bases unmatched: 6.

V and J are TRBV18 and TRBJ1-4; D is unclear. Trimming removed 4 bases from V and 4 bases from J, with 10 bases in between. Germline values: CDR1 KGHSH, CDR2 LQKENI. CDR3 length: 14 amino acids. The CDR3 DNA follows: TGTGCCAGCTCACTAGGAGCCTTTAATGAAAAACTGTTTTTT. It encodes CASSLGAFNEKLFF.

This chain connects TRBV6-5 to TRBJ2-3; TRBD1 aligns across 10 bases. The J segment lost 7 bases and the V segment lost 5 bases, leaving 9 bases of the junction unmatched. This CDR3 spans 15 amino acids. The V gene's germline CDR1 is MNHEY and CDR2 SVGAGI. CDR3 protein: CASSPYRQGANTQYF. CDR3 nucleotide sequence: TGTGCCAGCAGTCCCTACCGACAGGGGGCGAATACGCAGTATTTT.

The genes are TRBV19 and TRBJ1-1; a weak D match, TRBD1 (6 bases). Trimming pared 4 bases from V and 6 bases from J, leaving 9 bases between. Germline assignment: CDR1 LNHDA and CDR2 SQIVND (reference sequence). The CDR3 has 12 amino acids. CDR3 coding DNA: TGTGCCAGTAGTAACAGGGTCGCTGAAGCTTTCTTT. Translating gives CASSNRVAEAFF.

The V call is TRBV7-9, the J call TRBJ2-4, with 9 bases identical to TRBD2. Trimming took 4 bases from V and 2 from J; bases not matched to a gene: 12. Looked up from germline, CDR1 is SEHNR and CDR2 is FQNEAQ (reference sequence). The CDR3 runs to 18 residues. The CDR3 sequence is CASSSPFRLAGTKNIQYF. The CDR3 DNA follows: TGTGCCAGCAGCTCCCCCTTTAGGCTAGCGGGAACCAAAAACATTCAGTACTTC.

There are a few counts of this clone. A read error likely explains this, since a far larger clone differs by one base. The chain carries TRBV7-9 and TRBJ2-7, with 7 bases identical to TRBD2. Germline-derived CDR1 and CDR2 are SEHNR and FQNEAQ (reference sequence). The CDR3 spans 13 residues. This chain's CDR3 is CASSWGEGYEHYF. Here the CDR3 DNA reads TGTGCCAGCAGTTGGGGGGAGGGTTACGAGCATTACTTC. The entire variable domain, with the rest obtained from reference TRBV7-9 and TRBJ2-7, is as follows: DTGVSQNPRHKITKRGQNVTFRCDPISEHNRLYWYRQTLGQGPEFLTYFQNEAQLEKSRLLSDRFSAERPKGSFSTLEIQRTEQGDSAMYLCASSWGEGYEHYFGPGTRLTVT.

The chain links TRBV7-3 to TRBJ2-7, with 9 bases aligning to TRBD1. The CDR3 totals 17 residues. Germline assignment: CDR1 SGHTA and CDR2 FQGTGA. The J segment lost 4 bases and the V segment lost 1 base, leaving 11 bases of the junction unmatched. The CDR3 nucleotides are TGTGCCAGCAGCTTAAAGGGCGGCCCGGGACAGGGTTACGAGCAGTACTTC. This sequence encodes CASSLKGGPGQGYEQYF.

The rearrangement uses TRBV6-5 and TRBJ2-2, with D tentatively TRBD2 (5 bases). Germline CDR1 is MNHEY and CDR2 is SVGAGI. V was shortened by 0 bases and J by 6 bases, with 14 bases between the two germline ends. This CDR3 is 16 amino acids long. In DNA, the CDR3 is TGTGCCAGCAGTTACTCGTTAGCGTGGGCCTCCGGGGAGCTGTTTTTT. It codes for CASSYSLAWASGELFF.